Listed here are 10 T cell receptor beta chains from one sample, sequenced in a study of blood T cell repertoires in COVID-19 (dated by TCRdb to 2018 to 2020). The library relied on the immunoSEQ multiplex PCR assay. TCRdb stores this immuneACCESS table with in-frame sequences only. Part of the clones is absent; in the studies checked, under half of the shortfall reflects unresolved V genes, and no reason is known for the rest. This sample lists about 180,000 clones; around 88% were detected once. More than 3.5% of the sample rests with the top ten. The sample was peripheral blood. The receptors come from a woman in her twenties or thirties with acute or convalescent COVID-19.

This chain uses TRBV30 with TRBJ2-3; 9 bases line up with TRBD2. The ends lost 3 bases at V and 2 bases at J; junction bases unmatched: 6. The germline gives CDR1 GTSNPN, CDR2 SVGIG (reference sequence). The CDR3 runs 15 residues. The CDR3 DNA is TGTGCCTGGAGGGAGACTAGCGGACTCACAGATACGCAGTATTTT. Translation: CAWRETSGLTDTQYF.

CDR3 in amino acids: CASSYGIAGVGYEQYF. In DNA form, the CDR3 reads TGTGCCAGCAGTTACGGTATAGCGGGAGTAGGTTACGAGCAGTACTTC. This rearrangement joins TRBV6-6 to TRBJ2-7, with 9 bases lining up with TRBD2. From germline, CDR1 is MNHNY and CDR2 SVGAGI (reference sequence). V lost 2 bases, J lost 4 bases, and 9 bases stayed unmatched. The CDR3 spans 16 residues.

The chain uses TRBV28 and TRBJ2-7; D is ambiguous. V lost 7 bases and J 1 base, leaving 11 bases between the germline ends. The CDR3 has 13 amino acids. The germline V gene has CDR1 MDHEN and CDR2 SYDVKM. CDR3 protein: CASTAQQSYEQYF. The CDR3 bases are TGTGCCAGCACTGCACAGCAATCCTACGAGCAGTACTTC.

The chain uses TRBV11-2 and TRBJ2-7, with D unclear. CDR3 size: 12 residues. V dropped 1 base and J dropped 4 bases, with 5 bases sitting between them. Germline CDR1 SGHAT, CDR2 FQNNGV. DNA for the CDR3: TGTGCCAGCAGCTTAGGGCAATACGAGCAGTACTTC. Translated, it gives CASSLGQYEQYF.

The count of this clone is one. The rearrangement links TRBV5-1 to TRBJ1-6, with 9 bases identical to TRBD1. Germline loops: CDR1 SGHRS, CDR2 YFSETQ. This CDR3 is built from 16 residues. V dropped 4 bases and J dropped 7; count of bases not matched to a gene: 9. The CDR3 reads CASSRDRAGGNSPLHF. The CDR3 DNA is TGCGCCAGCAGCAGGGACAGGGCCGGGGGCAATTCACCCCTCCACTTT.

J is TRBJ2-1 and V is TRBV7-9, with D tentatively TRBD1 (6 bases). The CDR3 is made up of 16 amino acids. V was shortened by 4 bases and J by 9 bases, with 22 bases between the two germline ends. The germline gives CDR1 SEHNR, CDR2 FQNEAQ (reference sequence). Here the CDR3 reads CASSSSGAETTGEQFF. Here the CDR3 DNA reads TGTGCCAGCAGCTCTTCCGGGGCTGAGACGACAGGTGAGCAGTTCTTC.

The gene calls are TRBV2 and TRBJ2-1; D remains ambiguous. The CDR3 length is 12 residues. Trimming pared 8 bases from V and 2 bases from J, leaving 7 bases between. Germline loops: CDR1 SNHLY, CDR2 FYNNEI. CDR3 sequence reads: CASDWTYNEQFF. Written as DNA, the CDR3 is TGTGCCAGCGACTGGACCTACAATGAGCAGTTCTTC.

The chain carries TRBV28 and TRBJ2-5, with D perhaps matching TRBD2 (5 bases). Germline values: CDR1 MDHEN, CDR2 SYDVKM. This CDR3 has 13 residues. V gave up 7 bases and J gave up 1 base, with 10 bases separating them. The CDR3 DNA follows: TGTGCCAGCACCCCGACTATCCAAGAGACCCAGTACTTC. Translated, it gives CASTPTIQETQYF. The whole variable domain, remainder taken from reference TRBV28 and TRBJ2-5, is DVKVTQSSRYLVKRTGEKVFLECVQDMDHENMFWYRQDPGLGLRLIYFSYDVKMKEKGDIPEGYSVSREKKERFSLILESASTNQTSMYLCASTPTIQETQYFGPGTRLLVL.

There are a few counts of this clone. The CDR3 coding sequence is TGTGCCAGCAGCTCCCTTAGAGAGACCCAGTACTTC. Protein sequence: CASSSLRETQYF. The rearrangement links TRBV7-2 to TRBJ2-5; the D is unclear. The CDR3 is 12 amino acids. Trimming took off 4 bases at V and 4 bases at J, with 7 bases between the two ends. Germline V CDR1 and CDR2: SGHTA, FQGNSA.

The V and J genes are TRBV14 and TRBJ2-1, with 14 bases fitting TRBD2. Germline V gene sequence: CDR1 SGHDN, CDR2 FVKESK. This CDR3 has 15 amino acids. Losses at the gene ends were 8 bases for V and 4 bases for J; bases not matched to a gene: 4. In DNA, the CDR3 is TGTGCCAGCCGGGGACTAGCGGGAGATTACAATGAGCAGTTCTTC. Translating gives CASRGLAGDYNEQFF.